The text below deals with one TCR beta chain. Other nucleotide sequences in the sample specify the same CDR3. The repertoire was sequenced with immunoSEQ multiplex PCR; TCRdb's copy has only in-frame clones and lacks some. The sample yields approximately 92,000 clones, under 90% seen once. The data were obtained in a study of a mutant IDH1 vaccine in newly diagnosed glioma. Time point defined: baseline, week 1 (first vaccination visit). The treatment denotes: pre-vaccination baseline after standard-of-care therapy. This receptor was obtained from a woman in her 50s with glioma. This specimen was PBMCs, taken from a glioma patient treated with radiotherapy, temozolomide or both.

CDR3 in amino acids: CASSSGGGETQYF. The CDR3 bases are TGCGCCAGCAGCTCGGGGGGAGGGGAGACCCAGTACTTC. This chain uses TRBV5-1 with TRBJ2-5; 7 bases line up with TRBD2. Losses at the gene ends were 3 bases for V and 5 bases for J; bases not matched to a gene: 4. The CDR3 sequence is 13 residues long. Germline CDR1 is SGHRS and CDR2 is YFSETQ.